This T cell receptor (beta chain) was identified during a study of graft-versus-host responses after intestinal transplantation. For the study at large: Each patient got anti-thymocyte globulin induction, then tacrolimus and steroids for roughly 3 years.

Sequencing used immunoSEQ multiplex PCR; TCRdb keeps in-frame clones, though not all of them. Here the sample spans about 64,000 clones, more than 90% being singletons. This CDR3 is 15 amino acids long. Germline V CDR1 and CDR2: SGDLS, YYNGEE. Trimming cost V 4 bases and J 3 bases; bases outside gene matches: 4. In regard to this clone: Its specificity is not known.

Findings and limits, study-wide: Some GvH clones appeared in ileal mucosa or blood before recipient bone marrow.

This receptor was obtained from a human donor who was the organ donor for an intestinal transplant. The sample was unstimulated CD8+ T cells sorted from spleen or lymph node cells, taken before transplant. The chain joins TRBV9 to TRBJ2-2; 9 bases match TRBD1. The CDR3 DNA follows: TGTGCCAGCAGCTCGGGGGACAGGGACACCGGGGAGCTGTTTTTT. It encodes CASSSGDRDTGELFF.